Listed below are T cell receptor beta chains from one sample, sequenced in a study of blood T cells in healthy people across ages. TCRdb passed the 5' RACE reads through MiXCR, listing each CDR3 protein once. The table shows approximately 880,000 distinct CDR3 sequences, with roughly 43% occurring only once. The sequencing input was blood. All receptors come from a man younger than 40 in good health. Both conserved end residues are part of each CDR3. D genes are given only for firm matches. Size is stated for part of the rows, as once, few or many counts, or as a class when the clone is expanded.

clone_size	d_call	v_call	j_call	cdr3_aa	cdr3_nt
.	.	TRBV5-1	TRBJ1-4	CASSLNVGTNEKLFF	TGCGCCAGCAGCTTAAACGTGGGGACTAATGAAAAACTGTTTTTT
.	.	TRBV21-1	TRBJ2-7	CASSKVAGPRYEQYF	TGTGCCAGCAGCAAAGTTGCAGGTCCGAGGTACGAGCAGTACTTC
.	.	TRBV3-1	TRBJ2-5	CASSQGSGFQETQYF	TGTGCCAGCAGCCAAGGTAGCGGTTTCCAAGAGACCCAGTACTTC
few	.	TRBV5-1	TRBJ2-1	CASSSNYNEQFF	TGCGCCAGCAGTTCCAACTACAATGAGCAGTTCTTC
.	.	TRBV29-1	TRBJ1-3	CSVESWGPSGNTIYF	TGCAGCGTTGAAAGCTGGGGACCGTCTGGAAACACCATATATTTT
.	TRBD1	TRBV10-3	TRBJ2-1	CAISEWGQGEQFF	TGTGCCATCAGTGAGTGGGGACAGGGTGAGCAGTTCTTC
.	TRBD1	TRBV3-1	TRBJ1-2	CASSPWTGDREHYGYTF	TGTGCCAGCAGCCCATGGACAGGCGACCGGGAGCACTATGGCTACACCTTC
few	.	TRBV27	TRBJ1-4	CASSLSLDRMSDEKLFF	TGTGCCAGCAGTTTATCACTAGACAGGATGAGTGATGAAAAACTGTTTTTT
.	TRBD1	TRBV5-8	TRBJ2-6	CASSPYGTGSGANVLTF	TGTGCCAGCAGCCCGTACGGGACAGGGAGTGGGGCCAACGTCCTGACTTTC
few	TRBD1	TRBV6-6	TRBJ2-1	CASSPYRQGESNEQFF	TGTGCCAGCAGTCCCTACCGACAGGGAGAGAGCAATGAGCAGTTCTTC
once	.	TRBV9	TRBJ2-1	CASSVGTRGYNEQFF	TGTGCCAGCAGCGTAGGGACTAGGGGGTACAATGAGCAGTTCTTC
many	TRBD2	TRBV29-1	TRBJ2-5	CSVDYLAGVRETQYF	TGCAGCGTTGATTACCTAGCGGGGGTCCGGGAGACCCAGTACTTC
.	TRBD1	TRBV27	TRBJ2-5	CASSLYKGGQGETQYF	TGTGCCAGCAGTTTATATAAAGGAGGACAGGGGGAGACCCAGTACTTC
.	.	TRBV29-1	TRBJ2-2	CSVVRGTATGELFF	TGCAGCGTTGTTCGGGGCACAGCCACCGGGGAGCTGTTTTTT
.	.	TRBV3-1	TRBJ2-5	CASSQDRGGRIQETQYF	TGTGCCAGCAGCCAAGATAGGGGGGGGAGAATCCAAGAGACCCAGTACTTC
.	.	TRBV21-1	TRBJ2-5	CASSKYRGGKETQYF	TGTGCCAGCAGCAAATATCGGGGGGGGAAAGAGACCCAGTACTTC
.	.	TRBV6-5	TRBJ1-6	CASSYSYSPLHF	TGTGCCAGCAGTTACTCTTATTCACCCCTCCACTTT
.	.	TRBV3-1	TRBJ2-7	CASSSPGMSYEQYF	TGTGCCAGCAGTTCACCAGGGATGTCCTACGAGCAGTACTTC
.	TRBD1	TRBV5-1	TRBJ2-7	CTSSTTGGSYEQYF	TGCACCAGCAGCACCACAGGGGGCTCCTACGAGCAGTACTTC
.	.	TRBV29-1	TRBJ2-5	CSVEGSDVNSYNEQYF	TGCAGCGTTGAAGGCAGCGACGTCAACTCCTACAATGAGCAGTACTTC
.	.	TRBV28	TRBJ2-4	CASEEATDKQYF	TGTGCCAGCGAAGAGGCGACCGATAAGCAGTACTTC
once	TRBD1	TRBV30	TRBJ2-3	CAWSVRTGVRDTQYF	TGTGCCTGGAGTGTAAGGACAGGGGTGAGAGATACGCAGTATTTT
.	.	TRBV27	TRBJ2-3	CASSLSSVIDTQYF	TGTGCCAGCAGTTTATCGTCAGTTATAGATACGCAGTATTTT
once	.	TRBV11-2	TRBJ1-5	CASSQGTTNQPQHF	TGTGCCAGCAGCCAAGGGACGACCAATCAGCCCCAGCATTTT
few	TRBD2	TRBV5-1	TRBJ2-3	CASSLGRTGGADTQYF	TGCGCCAGCAGCCTCGGAAGGACGGGGGGAGCAGATACGCAGTATTTT
.	.	TRBV7-9	TRBJ2-5	CASSRSQWETQYF	TGTGCCAGCAGCCGCTCGCAGTGGGAGACCCAGTACTTC
few	TRBD1	TRBV20-1	TRBJ2-7	CSARDPGTGNEQYF	TGCAGTGCTAGAGACCCCGGGACAGGGAATGAGCAGTACTTC
many	.	TRBV30	TRBJ2-1	CAWRPPGLLNEQFF	TGTGCCTGGAGACCCCCCGGACTACTCAATGAGCAGTTCTTC
.	.	TRBV6-1	TRBJ1-2	CASNLGGVPNYGYTF	TGTGCCAGCAACCTAGGCGGGGTCCCCAACTATGGCTACACCTTC
.	TRBD2	TRBV20-1	TRBJ2-3	CSARDDLAGGTDTQYF	TGCAGTGCTAGAGATGACCTAGCGGGGGGTACAGATACGCAGTATTTT
.	TRBD1	TRBV3-1	TRBJ2-7	CASSPRDRGLVFSEQYF	TGTGCCAGCAGCCCCCGGGACAGGGGATTGGTTTTCTCCGAGCAGTACTTC
.	.	TRBV27	TRBJ2-7	CASSFQPSYEQYF	TGTGCCAGCAGTTTCCAGCCCTCCTACGAGCAGTACTTC
.	.	TRBV3-1	TRBJ2-7	CASSQVEGEQYF	TGTGCCAGCAGCCAAGTCGAGGGGGAGCAGTACTTC
.	TRBD1	TRBV9	TRBJ2-5	CASSVEQGSQYF	TGTGCCAGCAGCGTAGAACAGGGGTCCCAGTACTTC
.	.	TRBV21-1	TRBJ2-1	CASSKVRGPAGSFGPSYNEQFF	TGTGCCAGCAGCAAAGTAAGGGGTCCCGCGGGGTCTTTCGGTCCCTCCTACAATGAGCAGTTCTTC